This TCR beta chain was retrieved from a study of Graves' ophthalmopathy and Graves' hyperthyroidism. Whole-study findings and limits: Most expanded clonotypes from thyroid (those above 0.001 frequency) were also found in blood.

Unmatched junction bases numbered 7, after V lost 4 bases and J lost 4 bases. The length of the CDR3 is 14 residues. CDR1 and CDR2 (germline): SGDLS, YYNGEE. Transcripts of RNA were the source for amplifying TCR beta CDR3 regions. Second-round multiplex PCR came after first-round RT-PCR with HTBI primers. MiXCR was run by TCRdb on the multiplex PCR reads, yielding one entry per CDR3 protein. The data hold approximately 480,000 distinct CDR3 sequences, with about an eighth observed a single time. This clonotype was recorded at least ten times. Antigen specificity is unknown. The material sequenced was blood. The chain joins TRBV9 to TRBJ2-5; 7 bases line up with TRBD1. The receptor comes from a woman in her 30s with Graves' ophthalmopathy. In DNA form, the CDR3 reads TGTGCCAGCAGCCCCTCACCAGGGGGAGAGACCCAGTACTTC. This encodes CASSPSPGGETQYF.